These 26 T cell receptor beta chains were sequenced from one sample in a study of T cells after somatic rescue of genetic block. Clones were sequenced by immunoSEQ multiplex PCR, and TCRdb holds only the in-frame ones, with some missing. This table holds 80,000 to 90,000 clones, 90% found once. Sequenced material: peripheral blood mononuclear cells (PBMCs). The source is a woman aged 18-29 years.

This rearrangement joins TRBV6-6 to TRBJ1-1, with a possible D match to TRBD1 (5 bases). Germline lookup yields CDR1 MNHNY and CDR2 SVGAGI (reference sequence). The CDR3 covers 13 residues. With 6 bases removed from V and 1 base from J, the gap between germline ends came to 9 bases. This CDR3 reads CASRLTGNTEAFF. Written as DNA, the CDR3 is TGTGCCAGCAGACTAACAGGGAACACTGAAGCTTTCTTT.

This chain connects TRBV27 to TRBJ1-1; no firm D call. Trimming pared 0 bases from V and 1 base from J, leaving 6 bases between. The V gene's germline CDR1 is MNHEY and CDR2 SMNVEV (reference sequence). There are 14 residues in the CDR3. The DNA for the CDR3 is TGTGCCAGCAGTTTATCCCCACGGAACACTGAAGCTTTCTTT. Translated: CASSLSPRNTEAFF.

The J gene is TRBJ2-7, the V gene TRBV4-3; possible D gene TRBD1, 5 bases. V lost 4 bases to trimming and J lost 0 bases, with 13 bases between them. CDR3 size: 15 residues. Germline assignment: CDR1 LGHNA and CDR2 YSLEER. CDR3 residues: CASSRVTESSYEQYF. The CDR3 coding sequence is TGCGCCAGCAGCCGAGTGACAGAGAGCTCCTACGAGCAGTACTTC.

This clone was seen only once. The chain is built from TRBV6-6 and TRBJ2-2; D gene unclear. Trimming left V 6 bases short and J 4 bases short, with 9 bases between. The CDR3 contains 13 residues. Germline V gives CDR1 MNHNY, CDR2 SVGAGI (reference sequence). The CDR3 protein is CASSPVPTGELFF. DNA for the CDR3: TGTGCCAGCAGCCCCGTGCCCACCGGGGAGCTGTTTTTT.

V usage is TRBV14 and J usage is TRBJ2-1; D might be TRBD2 (6 bases). Germline CDR1 SGHDN, CDR2 FVKESK. V shed 3 bases and J shed 8 bases, with 14 bases lying between them. This CDR3 contains 14 residues. The CDR3 bases are TGTGCCAGCAGCCAGAGGAGGGAGTTCGATGAGCAGTTCTTC. This translates into CASSQRREFDEQFF.

This chain connects TRBV28 to TRBJ1-2; unclear D gene. CDR1 and CDR2 from the germline V gene are MDHEN and SYDVKM. This CDR3 spans 14 amino acids. V was cut by 1 base and J by 6 bases, with 12 bases left in between. The CDR3 coding sequence is TGTGCCAGCAGTTTATTCTTTGGGGAGGATGGCTACACCTTC. This translates into CASSLFFGEDGYTF.

The rearrangement uses TRBV5-1 and TRBJ1-1, with D possibly TRBD1 on 5 matching bases. This CDR3 is built from 16 residues. Germline V gene lookup returns CDR1 SGHRS and CDR2 YFSETQ. Trimming removed 6 bases from V and 1 base from J, with 19 bases in between. CDR3 nucleotides: TGCGCCAGCAAAGTAGATGAGGCGCAGGGGAACACTGAAGCTTTCTTT. Protein sequence: CASKVDEAQGNTEAFF.

A single count supports this clone. The V and J genes are TRBV27 and TRBJ2-7, with 13 bases matching TRBD2. The CDR3 consists of 17 residues. The germline V gene has CDR1 MNHEY and CDR2 SMNVEV (reference sequence). V lost 5 bases to trimming and J lost 5 bases; unmatched junction nucleotides: 12. The CDR3 DNA follows: TGTGCCAGCAGTCCCAACCCAGGACTAGCGGGGGACCACGAGCAGTACTTC. Translation gives CASSPNPGLAGDHEQYF.

V and J are TRBV5-1 and TRBJ1-4; D is ambiguous. Germline V CDR1 and CDR2: SGHRS, YFSETQ. Trimming took 1 base from V and 5 from J, leaving 9 bases between them. The CDR3 is 14 amino acids. CDR3 amino acids: CASSLRQENEKLFF. CDR3 sequence (DNA): TGCGCCAGCAGCTTGCGGCAGGAAAATGAAAAACTGTTTTTT.

V and J are TRBV13 and TRBJ2-7, with 8 bases lining up with TRBD2. V lost 3 bases, J lost 5 bases, and 9 bases stayed unmatched. Germline values: CDR1 PRHDT, CDR2 FYEKMQ (reference sequence). The CDR3 runs 15 residues. The DNA of the CDR3 is TGTGCCAGCAGCTTCAAGGGACTAGGCTTCCACGAGCAGTACTTC. Its protein product is CASSFKGLGFHEQYF.

This sequence joins TRBV5-1 and TRBJ2-5, with a possible D match to TRBD2 (6 bases). Germline CDR1 SGHRS, CDR2 YFSETQ. This CDR3 has 13 amino acids. V was cut by 4 bases and J by 5 bases, with 12 bases left in between. The DNA of the CDR3 is TGCGCCAGCAGCGTGGGCGGGATGGAGACCCAGTACTTC. It is translated as CASSVGGMETQYF.

This clone was observed once. This sequence joins TRBV28 and TRBJ2-7; D might be TRBD1 (5 bases). The V end lost 5 bases, the J end lost 5 bases, and 10 bases lay between the germline ends. Per the germline V gene, CDR1 is MDHEN and CDR2 is SYDVKM. CDR3 size: 12 residues. In nucleotides, the CDR3 is TGTGCCAGCAGTCCAGAAGGGGACGAGCAGTACTTC. It specifies CASSPEGDEQYF.

A single count supports this clone. The same CDR3 arises from other DNA sequences in this sample as well. The genes are TRBV5-1 and TRBJ2-5, with 8 bases matching TRBD1. Trimming cost V 0 bases and J 5 bases; bases outside gene matches: 0. In germline, CDR1 is SGHRS, CDR2 YFSETQ. The CDR3 length is 13 residues. The CDR3 nucleotides read TGCGCCAGCAGCTTGGGACAGGGGGAGACCCAGTACTTC. Amino acid sequence: CASSLGQGETQYF.

This chain joins TRBV4-2 and TRBJ2-7; TRBD1 or TRBD2 may be the D gene (5 bases each). This CDR3 is built from 18 residues. The germline V gene has CDR1 LGHNA and CDR2 YNFKEQ. The V end was cut by 3 bases, the J end by 3 bases, with 24 bases between. The CDR3 spells CASSHIRDGRNPYYEQYF. CDR3 nucleotides: TGTGCCAGCAGCCACATACGGGACGGTAGGAACCCTTACTACGAGCAGTACTTC.

The V call is TRBV7-8, the J call TRBJ2-7; no clear D gene. CDR3 length: 12 amino acids. Per the germline V gene, CDR1 is SGHVS and CDR2 is FQNEAQ. V lost 1 base and J 5 bases, leaving 6 bases between the germline ends. This chain's CDR3 is CASSLVPHEQYF. CDR3 bases: TGTGCCAGCAGCTTAGTACCCCACGAGCAGTACTTC.

This clone was picked up a small number of times. The chain has TRBV5-1 and TRBJ2-2; the D gene could be TRBD1 or TRBD2 (5 bases each). V lost 0 bases to trimming and J lost 7 bases, with 10 bases between them. This CDR3 has 14 residues. Germline V gene sequence: CDR1 SGHRS, CDR2 YFSETQ. This CDR3 is CASSLGGDGGELFF. In DNA form, the CDR3 reads TGCGCCAGCAGCTTGGGAGGGGACGGCGGGGAGCTGTTTTTT.

The chain carries TRBV7-8 and TRBJ2-1; no clear D. The V and J ends lost 6 bases and 7 bases respectively, with 10 bases between them. Germline V gene lookup returns CDR1 SGHVS and CDR2 FQNEAQ. CDR3 size: 12 residues. CDR3 in amino acids: CASSELANEQFF. The CDR3 DNA follows: TGTGCCAGCAGTGAGTTGGCGAATGAGCAGTTCTTC.

This clone was recorded only once. The V and J genes are TRBV19 and TRBJ1-2; 7 bases map to TRBD1. Germline trimming cut 3 bases from V and 1 base from J; bases unmatched to any gene: 8. The CDR3 is 16 residues long. Germline V gene data show CDR1 as LNHDA and CDR2 as SQIVND (reference sequence). The CDR3 DNA reads TGTGCCAGTAGTATCAGGGACAGAGGGTTTAACTATGGCTACACCTTC. Amino acid sequence: CASSIRDRGFNYGYTF.

A single count supports this clone. The chain is built from TRBV27 and TRBJ2-1, with 10 bases that match TRBD2. V shed 6 bases, J shed 2 bases, and the junction held 10 bases outside the gene matches. The CDR3 has 17 residues. CDR1 is MNHEY and CDR2 is SMNVEV in the germline V gene (reference sequence). CDR3 in DNA: TGTGCCAGCAGCGCCCGTACCGGGACTAGCGCCTACAATGAGCAGTTCTTC. Its translation is CASSARTGTSAYNEQFF.

V usage is TRBV29-1 and J usage is TRBJ2-5; 9 bases fit TRBD2. V lost 2 bases and J lost 4; bases outside the gene matches: 2. Germline-derived CDR1 and CDR2 are SQVTM and ANQGSEA. The CDR3 is 13 amino acids. The CDR3 here is CSVEIAGAETQYF. The DNA of the CDR3 is TGCAGCGTTGAAATAGCGGGAGCAGAGACCCAGTACTTC.

In its sample, this clone was seen once. This chain connects TRBV5-1 to TRBJ2-7; D not resolved. CDR1 is SGHRS and CDR2 is YFSETQ in the germline V gene. V was cut by 0 bases and J by 0 bases, with 7 bases left in between. The CDR3 loop spans 14 amino acids. The CDR3 protein is CASSLGPPSYEQYF. As DNA, the CDR3 is TGCGCCAGCAGCTTGGGCCCACCCTCCTACGAGCAGTACTTC.

This clone has a single count. The chain recombines TRBV7-8 with TRBJ1-1; no clear D gene. Between the trimmed V and J ends, which lost 4 bases and 5 bases, there was a span of 5 bases. Germline values: CDR1 SGHVS, CDR2 FQNEAQ. This CDR3 has 11 residues. This chain's CDR3 is CASSWGTEAFF. CDR3 sequence (DNA): TGTGCCAGCAGCTGGGGTACTGAAGCTTTCTTT.

This chain links TRBV5-6 with TRBJ1-3; D might be TRBD1 (6 bases). Trimming took off 0 bases at V and 10 bases at J, with 8 bases between the two ends. This CDR3 region has 12 residues. Germline V CDR1 and CDR2: SGHDT, YYEEEE. The CDR3 sequence is CASSLDRETIYF. The DNA of the CDR3 is TGTGCCAGCAGCTTGGACAGGGAAACCATATATTTT.

The DNA for the CDR3 is TGTGCCAGCAGCTTAGATCTTACCTATGGCTACACCTTC. Its translation is CASSLDLTYGYTF. The chain combines TRBV7-2 with TRBJ1-2; D not certain. The CDR3 contains 13 residues. Germline CDR1 is SGHTA and CDR2 is FQGNSA. The V end lost 1 base, the J end lost 4 bases, and 7 bases lay between the germline ends.

This clone occurred a few times. V usage is TRBV30 and J usage is TRBJ1-2; 8 positions agree with TRBD1. CDR1 GTSNPN and CDR2 SVGIG come from the germline V gene (reference sequence). The CDR3 is made up of 13 amino acids. V was clipped by 5 bases and J by 2 bases; unmatched bases: 4. The CDR3: CAWGTGRNYGYTF. The DNA for the CDR3 is TGTGCCTGGGGGACAGGCCGAAACTATGGCTACACCTTC.

This clone was found once. The chain joins TRBV6-1 to TRBJ1-4; no clear D. The CDR3 consists of 13 residues. Germline V lookup: CDR1 MNHNS, CDR2 SASEGT. Trimming pared 6 bases from V and 3 bases from J, leaving 8 bases between. The CDR3 loop is CASRQAANEKLFF. CDR3 nucleotide sequence: TGTGCCAGCAGGCAGGCTGCTAATGAAAAACTGTTTTTT.